This T cell receptor (beta chain) comes out of a study of T cells in localized non-small cell lung cancer. Study-level findings and limits: Appearance in adjacent lung was seen for a median about 60 of the top 100 tumor clones. Longer overall survival associated with higher blood T cell density; shorter survival with higher adjacent-lung clonality.

This clone was counted a few times. What it binds is unknown. Sequencing was performed with immunoSEQ multiplex PCR; in TCRdb, only in-frame clones are kept and a portion is missing. Altogether 45,000 to 50,000 clones are present, about 88% being singletons, with the ten largest covering roughly 2.5%. V lost 1 base to trimming and J lost 0 bases, with 6 bases between them. The CDR3 has 14 amino acids. Germline lookup yields CDR1 SGHTA and CDR2 FQGTGA. The rearrangement joins TRBV7-3 to TRBJ1-1; unclear D gene. The sample here was PBMCs, taken before any cancer treatment. This TCR came from a man aged 40-75 years with stage II lung adenocarcinoma. CDR3 loop: CASSLNSMNTEAFF. The CDR3 nucleotides are TGTGCCAGCAGCTTAAACTCTATGAACACTGAAGCTTTCTTT.